One and the same sample provided the 13 T cell receptor beta chains below, sequenced in a study of T-cell memory formation after mild COVID-19. TCRdb re-called the 5' RACE reads with MiXCR, one entry per CDR3 protein. Of approximately 300,000 distinct CDR3 sequences in the sample, about 15% were seen once. The sequenced material came from PBMCs or a T cell subset sorted from them (not recorded which). Receptors were obtained from a young man who had mild COVID-19 (a few samples of this study predate the infection). Cell type and time point are not known.

The table lists this clonotype with a few counts. This chain joins TRBV7-6 and TRBJ2-2, with 13 bases aligning to TRBD2. Germline V gives CDR1 SGHVS, CDR2 FNYEAQ. After removal of 6 bases from V and 1 base from J, the junction contained 2 bases not matched to a gene. The CDR3 is made up of 16 amino acids. The CDR3 bases are TGTGCCAGCAGTCGACTAGCGGGGGGGAACACCGGGGAGCTGTTTTTT. Amino acid sequence: CASSRLAGGNTGELFF.

The V gene is TRBV6-2 or TRBV6-3, the J gene TRBJ2-3; D uncertain. V lost 8 bases and J 2 bases, leaving 5 bases between the germline ends. CDR3 length: 11 residues. Per germline, CDR1 MNHEY and CDR2 SVGEGT. CDR3 sequence: CASGDTDTQYF. CDR3 in DNA: TGTGCCAGCGGCGACACAGATACGCAGTATTTT.

There are many counts of this clonotype. The chain recombines TRBV5-1 with TRBJ2-5, with TRBD2 matching over 8 bases. Germline assignment: CDR1 SGHRS and CDR2 YFSETQ. CDR3 length: 16 residues. V trimming: 0 bases; J trimming: 5 bases; junction bases outside the gene matches: 9. CDR3 bases: TGCGCCAGCAGCTTGGTGGTAGCGGGGTCCGGGGAGACCCAGTACTTC. Translation gives CASSLVVAGSGETQYF.

This clonotype was picked up a small number of times. The rearrangement joins TRBV20-1 to TRBJ2-3; 9 bases fit TRBD2. The V segment lost 4 bases and the J segment 5 bases; nucleotides outside the gene matches: 10. CDR3 length equals 15 residues. CDR1 and CDR2 from the germline V gene are DFQATT and SNEGSKA (reference sequence). Here the CDR3 reads CSATPSSGGRDTQYF. CDR3 bases: TGCAGTGCTACCCCTAGCAGCGGGGGGCGAGATACGCAGTATTTT.

This clonotype was picked up a small number of times. The rearrangement joins TRBV4-1 to TRBJ1-2; D is possibly TRBD1 (5 bases). CDR3 length: 16 amino acids. CDR1 is MGHRA, CDR2 YSYEKL, per germline. Trimming cost V 4 bases and J 3 bases, with 18 bases left between them. The DNA of the CDR3 is TGCGCCAGCAGCCTACCTAGGGACGGCCGGGACTATGGCTACACCTTC. Its protein is CASSLPRDGRDYGYTF.

The V and J genes are TRBV20-1 and TRBJ1-3; D call uncertain. The ends were cut back, 6 bases at V and 0 bases at J, with 9 bases in the middle. This CDR3 is 13 amino acids long. Germline V lookup: CDR1 DFQATT, CDR2 SNEGSKA (reference sequence). The CDR3 here is CSASWGSGNTIYF. The CDR3 nucleotides read TGCAGTGCCAGCTGGGGCTCTGGAAACACCATATATTTT.

This clonotype was counted only a few times. The chain links TRBV7-8 to TRBJ1-2; TRBD1 might be the D (5 bases). Per germline, CDR1 SGHVS and CDR2 FQNEAQ. The V end was cut by 9 bases, the J end by 7 bases, with 24 bases between. The CDR3 length is 15 residues. CDR3 region: CASTRLGADPGGYTF. The CDR3, as DNA: TGTGCCAGTACTCGGCTAGGGGCTGACCCCGGTGGCTACACCTTC.

This clonotype was counted at least ten times. The chain combines TRBV27 with TRBJ2-3, with 8 bases identical to TRBD2. CDR1 is MNHEY, CDR2 SMNVEV, per germline (reference sequence). The CDR3 is 15 residues long. Unmatched junction bases numbered 6, after V lost 7 bases and J lost 0 bases. The CDR3 is CASKHGGVSTDTQYF. CDR3 sequence (DNA): TGTGCCAGCAAACACGGGGGGGTAAGCACAGATACGCAGTATTTT.

This clonotype turned up a few times. This rearrangement joins TRBV4-2 to TRBJ2-3; D unclear. CDR1 is LGHNA and CDR2 is YNFKEQ in the germline V gene. The length of the CDR3 is 15 residues. The ends were cut back, 1 base at V and 1 base at J, with 9 bases in the middle. This chain's CDR3 is CASSQVGSGTDTQYF. As DNA, the CDR3 is TGTGCCAGCAGCCAAGTTGGAAGTGGCACAGATACGCAGTATTTT.

This chain links TRBV12-3 or TRBV12-4 with TRBJ2-1; a weak D match, TRBD2 (7 bases). The CDR3 spans 15 residues. Between the trimmed V and J ends, which lost 7 bases and 4 bases, there was a span of 17 bases. The CDR3 nucleotides are TGTGCCAGCAACCCGGGGGGCGGGGCTTACAATGAGCAGTTCTTC. Protein sequence: CASNPGGGAYNEQFF.

This clonotype was seen only a few times. The chain recombines TRBV2 with TRBJ1-1; unclear D gene. The germline V and J ends were trimmed by 7 bases and 1 base, with 4 bases remaining between them. CDR3 size: 11 residues. Germline-derived CDR1 and CDR2 are SNHLY and FYNNEI. CDR3 nucleotide sequence: TGTGCCAGCAAACAGAACACTGAAGCTTTCTTT. This sequence encodes CASKQNTEAFF.

This clonotype was detected a few times. The chain links TRBV9 to TRBJ1-1; D remains ambiguous. The germline V and J ends were trimmed by 0 bases and 6 bases, with 9 bases remaining between them. This CDR3 contains 13 residues. Germline V CDR1 and CDR2: SGDLS, YYNGEE. Here the CDR3 DNA reads TGTGCCAGCAGCGTAGGGGAGCCGGCTGAAGCTTTCTTT. Translated: CASSVGEPAEAFF.

This clonotype was seen only a few times. Written as DNA, the CDR3 is TGTGCCAGCAGTTTAGAACAGGACCGCACAGATACGCAGTATTTT. This encodes CASSLEQDRTDTQYF. The rearrangement uses TRBV2 and TRBJ2-3, with D tentatively TRBD1 (5 bases). Per germline, CDR1 SNHLY and CDR2 FYNNEI. The V gene lost 5 bases and the J gene lost 1 base, with 13 bases spanning the gap. There are 15 residues in the CDR3.